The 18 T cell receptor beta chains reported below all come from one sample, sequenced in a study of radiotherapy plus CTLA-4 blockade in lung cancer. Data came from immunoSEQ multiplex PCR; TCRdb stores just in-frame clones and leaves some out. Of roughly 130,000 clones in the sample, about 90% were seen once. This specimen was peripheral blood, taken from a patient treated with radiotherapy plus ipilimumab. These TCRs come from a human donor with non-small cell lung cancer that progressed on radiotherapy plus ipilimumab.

The CDR3 DNA follows: TGCGCCAGCAGCCAAGATGAGGGGTCGAGCGTGTCCTACAATGAGCAGTTCTTC. It yields the protein CASSQDEGSSVSYNEQFF. The V and J genes are TRBV4-1 and TRBJ2-1, with D perhaps given as TRBD1 or TRBD2 (5 bases each). Per germline, CDR1 MGHRA and CDR2 YSYEKL. The CDR3 loop spans 18 amino acids. Trimming pared 0 bases from V and 1 base from J, leaving 16 bases between.

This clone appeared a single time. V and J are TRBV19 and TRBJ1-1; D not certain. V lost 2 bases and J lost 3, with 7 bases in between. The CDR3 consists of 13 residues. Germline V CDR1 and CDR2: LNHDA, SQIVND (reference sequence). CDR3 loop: CASSISRYTEAFF. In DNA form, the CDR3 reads TGTGCCAGTAGTATAAGTCGGTACACTGAAGCTTTCTTT.

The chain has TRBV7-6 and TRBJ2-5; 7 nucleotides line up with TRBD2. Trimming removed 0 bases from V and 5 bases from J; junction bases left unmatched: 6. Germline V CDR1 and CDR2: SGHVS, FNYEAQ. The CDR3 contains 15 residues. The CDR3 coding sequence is TGTGCCAGCAGCTTAGCGGCGGGAGTGGGGGAGACCCAGTACTTC. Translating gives CASSLAAGVGETQYF. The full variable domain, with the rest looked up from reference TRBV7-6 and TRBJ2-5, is GAGVSQSPRYKVTKRGQDVALRCDPISGHVSLYWYRQALGQGPEFLTYFNYEAQQDKSGLPNDRFSAERPEGSISTLTIQRTEQRDSAMYRCASSLAAGVGETQYFGPGTRLLVL.

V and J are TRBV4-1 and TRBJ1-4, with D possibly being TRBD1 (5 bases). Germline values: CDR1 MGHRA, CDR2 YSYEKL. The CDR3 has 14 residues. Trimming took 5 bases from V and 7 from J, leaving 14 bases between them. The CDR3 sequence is CASSAGGLGEKLFF. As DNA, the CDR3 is TGCGCCAGCAGCGCGGGGGGTTTGGGTGAAAAACTGTTTTTT.

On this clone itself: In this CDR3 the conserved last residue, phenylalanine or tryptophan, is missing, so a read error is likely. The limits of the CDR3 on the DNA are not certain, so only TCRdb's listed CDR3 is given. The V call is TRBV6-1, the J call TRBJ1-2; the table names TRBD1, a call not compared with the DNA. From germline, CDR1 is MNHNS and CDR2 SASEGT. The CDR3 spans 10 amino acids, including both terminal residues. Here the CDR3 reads CASSEDRGVL.

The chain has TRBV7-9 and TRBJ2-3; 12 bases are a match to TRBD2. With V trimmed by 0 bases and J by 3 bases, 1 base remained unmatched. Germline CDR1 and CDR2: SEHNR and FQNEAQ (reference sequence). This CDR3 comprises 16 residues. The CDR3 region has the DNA TGTGCCAGCAGCTTAGCCCTAGCGGGAGGGACAGATACGCAGTATTTT. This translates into CASSLALAGGTDTQYF.

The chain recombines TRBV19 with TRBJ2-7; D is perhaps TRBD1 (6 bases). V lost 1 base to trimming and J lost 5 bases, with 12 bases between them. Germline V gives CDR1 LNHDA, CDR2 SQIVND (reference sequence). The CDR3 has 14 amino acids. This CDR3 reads CASSIGLQGNEQYF. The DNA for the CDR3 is TGTGCCAGTAGTATAGGCCTACAGGGTAACGAGCAGTACTTC.

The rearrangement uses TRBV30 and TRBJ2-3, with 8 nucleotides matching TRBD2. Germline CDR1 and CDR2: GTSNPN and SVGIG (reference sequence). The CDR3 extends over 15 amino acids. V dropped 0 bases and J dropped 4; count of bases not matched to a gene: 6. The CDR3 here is CAWSVRPGGPDTQYF. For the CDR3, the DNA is TGTGCCTGGAGTGTACGGCCGGGAGGGCCAGATACGCAGTATTTT.

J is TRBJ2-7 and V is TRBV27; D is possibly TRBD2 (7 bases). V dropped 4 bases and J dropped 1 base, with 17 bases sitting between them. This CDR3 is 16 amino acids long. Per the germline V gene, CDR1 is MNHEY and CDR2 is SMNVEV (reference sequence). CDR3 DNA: TGTGCCAGCAGTTCTGGGGGGGCTAGCGCTTCCTACGAGCAGTACTTC. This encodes CASSSGGASASYEQYF.

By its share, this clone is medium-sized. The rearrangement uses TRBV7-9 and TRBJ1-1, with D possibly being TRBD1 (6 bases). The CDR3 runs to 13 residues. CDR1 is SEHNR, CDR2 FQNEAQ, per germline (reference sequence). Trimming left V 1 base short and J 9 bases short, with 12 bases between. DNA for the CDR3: TGTGCCAGCAGCTTAGAGTTGCGGGGGCAAGCTTTCTTT. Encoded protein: CASSLELRGQAFF.

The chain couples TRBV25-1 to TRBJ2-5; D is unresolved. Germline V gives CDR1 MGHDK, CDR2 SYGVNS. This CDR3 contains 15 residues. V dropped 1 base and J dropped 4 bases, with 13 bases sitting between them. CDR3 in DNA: TGTGCCAGCAGTGAATCTCGGGCCTTTGGAGAGACCCAGTACTTC. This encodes CASSESRAFGETQYF.

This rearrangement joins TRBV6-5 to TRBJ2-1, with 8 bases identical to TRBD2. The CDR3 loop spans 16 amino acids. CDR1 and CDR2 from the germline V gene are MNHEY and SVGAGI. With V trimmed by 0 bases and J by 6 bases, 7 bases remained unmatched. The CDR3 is CASSYSRTSRFNEQFF. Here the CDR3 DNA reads TGTGCCAGCAGTTACTCTAGGACTAGCCGATTCAATGAGCAGTTCTTC.

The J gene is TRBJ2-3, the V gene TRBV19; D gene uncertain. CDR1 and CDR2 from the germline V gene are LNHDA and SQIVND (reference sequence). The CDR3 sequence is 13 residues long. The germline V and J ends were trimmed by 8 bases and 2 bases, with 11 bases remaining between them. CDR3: CASLTPNTDTQYF. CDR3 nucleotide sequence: TGTGCCAGTCTTACACCGAACACAGATACGCAGTATTTT.

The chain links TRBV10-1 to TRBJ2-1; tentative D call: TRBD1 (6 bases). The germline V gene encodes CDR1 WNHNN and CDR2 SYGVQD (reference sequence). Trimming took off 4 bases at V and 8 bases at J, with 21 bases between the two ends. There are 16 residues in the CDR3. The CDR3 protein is CASSAIDGAWGHEQFF. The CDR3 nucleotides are TGCGCCAGCAGTGCGATCGACGGGGCCTGGGGGCATGAGCAGTTCTTC.

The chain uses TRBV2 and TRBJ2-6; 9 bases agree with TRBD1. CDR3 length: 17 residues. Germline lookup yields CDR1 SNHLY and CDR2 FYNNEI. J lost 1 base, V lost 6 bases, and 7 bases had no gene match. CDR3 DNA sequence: TGTGCCAGCAGGTCCGGGACAGGGCGTTCTGGGGCCAACGTCCTGACTTTC. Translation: CASRSGTGRSGANVLTF.

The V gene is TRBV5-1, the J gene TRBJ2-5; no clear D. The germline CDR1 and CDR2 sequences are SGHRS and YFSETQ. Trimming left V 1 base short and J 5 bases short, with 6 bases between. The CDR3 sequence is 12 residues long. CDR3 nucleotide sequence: TGCGCCAGCAGCTTGAGCCGGGAGACCCAGTACTTC. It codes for CASSLSRETQYF.

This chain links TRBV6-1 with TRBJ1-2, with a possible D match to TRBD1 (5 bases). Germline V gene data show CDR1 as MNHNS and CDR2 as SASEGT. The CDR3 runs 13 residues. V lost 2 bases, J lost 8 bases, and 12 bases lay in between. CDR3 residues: CASSEKEGLGYTF. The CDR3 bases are TGTGCCAGCAGTGAAAAGGAGGGGCTGGGCTACACCTTC.

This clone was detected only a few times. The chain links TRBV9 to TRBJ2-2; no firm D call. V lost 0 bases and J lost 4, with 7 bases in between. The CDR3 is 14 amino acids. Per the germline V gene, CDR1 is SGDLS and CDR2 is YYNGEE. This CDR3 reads CASSVGGFTGELFF. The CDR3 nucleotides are TGTGCCAGCAGCGTAGGGGGATTCACCGGGGAGCTGTTTTTT.